These 16 T cell receptor beta chains were all obtained from the same sample, sequenced in a study of T cell changes during pregnancy in multiple sclerosis. Produced via immunoSEQ multiplex PCR; TCRdb's table is partial and in-frame only. Of around 72,000 clones in the sample, 75% to 95% were seen once. Source: CD4+ T cells from peripheral blood mononuclear cells, taken before pregnancy. The receptors were sampled from a female donor with multiple sclerosis, enrolled in a pregnancy study.

This sequence joins TRBV4-3 and TRBJ1-5; D not resolved. The CDR3 consists of 16 residues. Trimming cost V 0 bases and J 0 bases, with 9 bases left between them. Germline lookup yields CDR1 LGHNA and CDR2 YSLEER. The CDR3 region is CASSQDGGASNQPQHF. The CDR3 nucleotides read TGCGCCAGCAGCCAAGACGGAGGCGCTAGCAATCAGCCCCAGCATTTT.

This clone has more than one count but fewer than ten. The DNA for the CDR3 is TGTGCCAGCAGCTTAGGTCTAGCGGGCAGCACAGATACGCAGTATTTT. It translates to CASSLGLAGSTDTQYF. This rearrangement joins TRBV13 to TRBJ2-3; TRBD2 matches 8 bases. The V and J ends lost 0 bases and 0 bases, in that order; junction bases with no gene match: 2. The germline V gene encodes CDR1 PRHDT and CDR2 FYEKMQ (reference sequence). This CDR3 spans 16 amino acids.

This rearrangement joins TRBV5-6 to TRBJ2-5, with a weak D call TRBD2 (5 bases). The CDR3 is 16 amino acids. The V gene lost 3 bases and the J gene lost 4 bases, with 19 bases spanning the gap. Germline CDR1 reads SGHDT; CDR2 reads YYEEEE. This CDR3 is CASSSLGVRVSETQYF. The DNA for the CDR3 is TGTGCCAGCAGCTCCCTTGGGGTGCGGGTGTCAGAGACCCAGTACTTC.

This chain uses TRBV12-5 with TRBJ1-1, with TRBD1 as a possible D gene (5 bases). CDR3 length: 13 residues. Trimming took off 5 bases at V and 0 bases at J, with 7 bases between the two ends. Germline V gives CDR1 LGHNT, CDR2 FRNRAP. This chain's CDR3 is CASGRGLNTEAFF. The CDR3 DNA sequence: TGTGCTAGTGGTAGGGGATTGAACACTGAAGCTTTCTTT. The variable domain in full, completed from reference TRBV12-5 and TRBJ1-1, reads DARVTQTPRHKVTEMGQEVTMRCQPILGHNTVFWYRQTMMQGLELLAYFRNRAPLDDSGMPKDRFSAEMPDATLATLKIQPSEPRDSAVYFCASGRGLNTEAFFGQGTRLTVV.

This chain connects TRBV6-5 to TRBJ2-1; TRBD1 is a possible D gene (6 bases). Germline CDR1 is MNHEY and CDR2 is SVGAGI. V lost 8 bases, J lost 8 bases, and 16 bases lay in between. The CDR3 length is 13 residues. The CDR3 region has the DNA TGTGCCAGCCGGACAGAGGGTACCCATGAGCAGTTCTTC. It is translated as CASRTEGTHEQFF.

This clone was observed a single time. The CDR3: CSVGQGETQYF. The CDR3 coding sequence is TGCAGCGTCGGACAGGGGGAGACCCAGTACTTC. This chain uses TRBV29-1 with TRBJ2-5, with 9 bases identical to TRBD1. Trimming at V came to 6 bases and at J to 5 bases, leaving 1 base not matched to a gene. CDR1 and CDR2 from the germline V gene are SQVTM and ANQGSEA. This CDR3 contains 11 residues.

J is TRBJ1-2 and V is TRBV4-3; D gene uncertain. The V end was cut by 0 bases, the J end by 0 bases, with 8 bases between. CDR1 is LGHNA, CDR2 YSLEER, per germline. The CDR3 covers 15 residues. CDR3 DNA sequence: TGCGCCAGCAGCCAAGAGGTATTAGCTAACTATGGCTACACCTTC. Its protein product is CASSQEVLANYGYTF.

The chain links TRBV19 to TRBJ2-7; 9 bases line up with TRBD2. The CDR3 totals 15 residues. Germline V gene sequence: CDR1 LNHDA, CDR2 SQIVND (reference sequence). V was clipped by 1 base and J by 3 bases; unmatched bases: 4. CDR3 bases: TGTGCCAGTAGTATAGTATCTAGCGGGAACTACGAGCAGTACTTC. This gives the protein CASSIVSSGNYEQYF.

The genes are TRBV2 and TRBJ1-2; D gene ambiguous. Deletions cut 0 bases from V and 4 bases from J, with 12 bases between. Germline assignment: CDR1 SNHLY and CDR2 FYNNEI. The CDR3 sequence is 15 residues long. CDR3 region: CASSEARNPTYGYTF. As DNA, the CDR3 is TGTGCCAGCAGTGAAGCCAGGAACCCTACCTATGGCTACACCTTC.

The genes are TRBV5-1 and TRBJ1-6; D is uncertain. Germline assignment: CDR1 SGHRS and CDR2 YFSETQ. Trimming stripped 0 bases from V and 6 bases from J, with 13 bases between. The CDR3 covers 16 residues. The CDR3 sequence: CASSLAVGDGNSPLHF. CDR3 bases: TGCGCCAGCAGCTTGGCTGTGGGAGATGGTAATTCACCCCTCCACTTT.

J is TRBJ2-5 and V is TRBV7-2; TRBD2 matches at 9 bases. This CDR3 spans 16 amino acids. Germline V CDR1 and CDR2: SGHTA, FQGNSA. With 4 bases clipped from V and 4 bases from J, the junction kept 10 bases outside the gene matches. In nucleotides, the CDR3 is TGTGCCAGCAGCTCCCCGGGACTAGCAGTTTCAGAGACCCAGTACTTC. Translated, it gives CASSSPGLAVSETQYF.

The V call is TRBV10-3, the J call TRBJ2-5, with 8 bases aligning to TRBD1. V was pared by 6 bases and J by 1 base, with 7 bases of the junction left unmatched. The CDR3 covers 15 residues. Per the germline V gene, CDR1 is ENHRY and CDR2 is SYGVKD. CDR3 in amino acids: CAISIFGQGQETQYF. CDR3 DNA sequence: TGTGCCATCAGCATTTTTGGACAGGGCCAAGAGACCCAGTACTTC.

The chain has TRBV13 and TRBJ2-7; the D gene is possibly TRBD2 (7 bases). In germline, CDR1 is PRHDT, CDR2 FYEKMQ (reference sequence). The CDR3 is made up of 14 amino acids. V lost 6 bases, J lost 7 bases, and 19 bases lay in between. The CDR3 protein is CASRQGGRAQEQYF. The CDR3 coding sequence is TGTGCCAGCAGACAAGGGGGGAGGGCCCAGGAGCAGTACTTC. The full variable domain, with the rest looked up from reference TRBV13 and TRBJ2-7, is AAGVIQSPRHLIKEKRETATLKCYPIPRHDTVYWYQQGPGQDPQFLISFYEKMQSDKGSIPDRFSAQQFSDYHSELNMSSLELGDSALYFCASRQGGRAQEQYFGPGTRLTVT.

CDR3 amino acids: CASSLQGGRGNEQFF. For the CDR3, the DNA is TGTGCCAGCAGCTTACAGGGTGGGAGGGGCAATGAGCAGTTCTTC. The chain joins TRBV7-3 to TRBJ2-1, with 7 bases aligning to TRBD2. The J segment lost 6 bases and the V segment lost 2 bases, leaving 7 bases of the junction unmatched. The CDR3 is made up of 15 amino acids. Germline lookup yields CDR1 SGHTA and CDR2 FQGTGA.

This chain joins TRBV9 and TRBJ2-3; TRBD2 aligns across 12 bases. V lost 4 bases, J lost 6 bases, and 18 bases stayed unmatched. The length of the CDR3 is 19 residues. The V gene's germline CDR1 is SGDLS and CDR2 YYNGEE. CDR3 sequence: CASSKKGTSGGSRPDTQYF. CDR3 nucleotides: TGTGCCAGCAGCAAAAAGGGAACTAGCGGGGGGTCTAGGCCGGATACGCAGTATTTT.

This chain uses TRBV9 with TRBJ2-5; 9 bases map to TRBD1. J gave up 5 bases and V 0 bases, and 11 bases lay outside the gene matches. Germline values: CDR1 SGDLS, CDR2 YYNGEE. The CDR3 loop spans 17 amino acids. The CDR3 is CASSVDAGQGIVETQYF. The CDR3 DNA reads as TGTGCCAGCAGCGTAGATGCGGGACAGGGTATCGTGGAGACCCAGTACTTC. Complete variable domain (other parts from reference TRBV9 and TRBJ2-5): DSGVTQTPKHLITATGQRVTLRCSPRSGDLSVYWYQQSLDQGLQFLIQYYNGEERAKGNILERFSAQQFPDLHSELNLSSLELGDSALYFCASSVDAGQGIVETQYFGPGTRLLVL.